This T cell receptor (beta chain) was sequenced for a study of blood T cell repertoires in COVID-19. As for the study in general: Samples of COVID-19 (acute and convalescent) were obtained from the United States, Italy and Spain. Sample material is recorded as cDNA or gDNA derived from T cells, B-cell-depleted T cells, or PBMCs.

The germline CDR1 and CDR2 sequences are MDHEN and SYDVKM. The trim removed 5 bases at V and 3 bases at J, leaving 8 bases unmatched. CDR3 size: 16 residues. Source study methods: Quantification of nucleated cells was approximated via reference gene primer amplification. Assay used: immunoSEQ multiplex PCR; TCRdb lists only in-frame clones, some missing. That table supplies the V and J calls and clone size; D and trimming were determined from the DNA. The sample contains about 70,000 clones, over 85% of which appear only once. This chain connects TRBV28 to TRBJ2-7, with TRBD1 identical over 12 bases. The receptor's source is a human donor in a cohort sampled during active COVID-19. Sequenced sample: peripheral blood. For the CDR3, the DNA is TGTGCCAGCAGTGGATCCGGGACAGGGGGCTACTACGAGCAGTACTTC. Residues: CASSGSGTGGYYEQYF.